The sequence of this T cell receptor beta chain was determined in a study of blood T cell repertoires in COVID-19. In the study overall: The United States, Italy and Spain supplied acute and convalescent COVID-19 samples. The analysed material was cDNA or gDNA that came from T cells, B-cell-depleted T cells, or PBMCs.

In the authors' methods: The authors estimated nucleated cell counts from reference gene primer amplification. Using immunoSEQ multiplex PCR, the repertoire was profiled, and TCRdb retains in-frame clones only, with some absent. The V and J calls and the clone size are those of that table, but D and trimming were determined from the DNA. The sample records about 190,000 clones, roughly 86% being singletons. There are 19 residues in the CDR3. In germline, CDR1 is MDHEN, CDR2 SYDVKM. The V segment lost 5 bases and the J segment 4 bases; nucleotides outside the gene matches: 22. This TCR was recovered from a woman aged 70-85 years with active or convalescent COVID-19. Input material: peripheral blood. This sequence joins TRBV28 and TRBJ2-7; 8 bases align to TRBD2. This chain's CDR3 is CASSPKIGVGLGSAYEQYF. The CDR3 DNA sequence: TGTGCCAGCAGTCCAAAGATAGGGGTGGGACTAGGAAGTGCATACGAGCAGTACTTC.